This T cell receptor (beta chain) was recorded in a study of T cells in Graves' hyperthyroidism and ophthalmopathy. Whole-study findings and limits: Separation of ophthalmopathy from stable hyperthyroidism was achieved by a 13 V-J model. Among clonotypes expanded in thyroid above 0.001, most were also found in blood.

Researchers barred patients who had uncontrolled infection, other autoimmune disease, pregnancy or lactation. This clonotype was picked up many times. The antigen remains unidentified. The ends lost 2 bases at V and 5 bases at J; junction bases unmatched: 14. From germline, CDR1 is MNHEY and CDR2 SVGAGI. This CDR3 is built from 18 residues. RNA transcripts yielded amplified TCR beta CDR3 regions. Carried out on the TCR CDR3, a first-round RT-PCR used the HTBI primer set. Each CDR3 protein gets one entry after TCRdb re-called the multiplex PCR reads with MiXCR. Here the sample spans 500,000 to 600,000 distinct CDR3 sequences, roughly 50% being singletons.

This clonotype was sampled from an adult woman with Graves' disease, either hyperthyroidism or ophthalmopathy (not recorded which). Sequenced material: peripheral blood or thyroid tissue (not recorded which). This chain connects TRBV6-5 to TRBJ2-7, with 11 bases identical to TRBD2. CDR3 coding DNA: TGTGCCAGCAGTTACGGCTTAGCGGGAGGGCCGTTCGACGACGAGCAGTACTTC. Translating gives CASSYGLAGGPFDDEQYF.